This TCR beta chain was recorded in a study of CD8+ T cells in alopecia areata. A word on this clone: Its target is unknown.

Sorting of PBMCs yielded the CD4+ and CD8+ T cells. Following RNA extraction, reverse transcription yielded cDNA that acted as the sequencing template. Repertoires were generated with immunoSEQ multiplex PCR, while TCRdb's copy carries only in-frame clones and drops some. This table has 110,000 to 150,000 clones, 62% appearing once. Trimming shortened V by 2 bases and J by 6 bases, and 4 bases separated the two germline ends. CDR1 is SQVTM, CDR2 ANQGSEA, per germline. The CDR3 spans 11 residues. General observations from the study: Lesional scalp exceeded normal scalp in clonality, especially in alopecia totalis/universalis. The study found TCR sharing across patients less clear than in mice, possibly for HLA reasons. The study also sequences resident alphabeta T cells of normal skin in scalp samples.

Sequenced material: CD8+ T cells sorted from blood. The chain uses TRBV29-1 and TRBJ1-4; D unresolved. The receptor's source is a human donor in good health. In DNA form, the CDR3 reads TGCAGCGTTGAAACGGATGAAAAACTGTTTTTT. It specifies CSVETDEKLFF.